What follows are 22 T cell receptor beta chains derived from one specimen sequenced in a study of regulatory T cells in long-lasting Graves disease. Described time point: newly diagnosed GD, antithyroid drugs for less than 3 months. RNA from PBMCs was the source of the TCR library. The authors built TCR beta libraries using iRepertoire HTBI primers and Arm-PCR of CDR3 regions. MiXCR, applied by TCRdb to the multiplex PCR reads, yields one record per CDR3 protein. The sample has some 220,000 distinct CDR3 sequences, approximately 18% seen once. This sample also belongs to another study, concerning T cells in Graves' hyperthyroidism and ophthalmopathy.

This specimen was peripheral blood mononuclear cells (PBMCs), taken at new diagnosis, from a patient treated with antithyroid drugs. The source of these receptors is a woman aged 25 to 39 with Graves disease.

In its sample, this clonotype was seen a few times. A much larger clone differs from this one at a single base, so this may be a read error. V is TRBV2 and J is TRBJ2-1; TRBD1 agrees at 8 bases. Germline V gene data show CDR1 as SNHLY and CDR2 as FYNNEI. This CDR3 has 13 residues. CDR3 sequence reads: CASSGTGWNEQSF. Here the CDR3 DNA reads TGTGCCAGCAGTGGGACAGGGTGGAATGAGCAGTCCTTC.

This clonotype has ten or more counts. This chain links TRBV6-5 with TRBJ1-1; D perhaps matches TRBD1 (5 bases). This CDR3 spans 13 amino acids. The V and J ends lost 2 bases and 6 bases respectively, with 10 bases between them. CDR1 and CDR2 (germline): MNHEY, SVGAGI. As DNA, the CDR3 is TGTGCCAGCAGTTACGTCAGGGTCGCTGAAGCTTTCTTT. Protein: CASSYVRVAEAFF.

This clonotype was found many times. The chain has TRBV5-1 and TRBJ2-6; D may correspond to TRBD1 or TRBD2 (5 bases each). The CDR3 is 17 residues long. CDR1 and CDR2 from the germline V gene are SGHRS and YFSETQ. V was pared by 0 bases and J by 2 bases, with 12 bases between. As DNA, the CDR3 is TGCGCCAGCAGCTTGGCCCGGGACGTAGCTGGGGCCAACGTCCTGACTTTC. This encodes CASSLARDVAGANVLTF.

V usage is TRBV11-2 and J usage is TRBJ2-5; 8 bases map to TRBD1. The CDR3 consists of 14 residues. The V gene's germline CDR1 is SGHAT and CDR2 FQNNGV. The V gene end was trimmed by 5 bases and the J gene end by 2 bases; junction bases not matched to a gene: 4. CDR3 DNA: TGTGCCAGCAGCGGGACAGGACTACAAGAGACCCAGTACTTC. Its protein product is CASSGTGLQETQYF.

The table lists this clonotype with many counts. The gene calls are TRBV28 and TRBJ1-2; a possible D gene is TRBD1 (6 bases). Germline values: CDR1 MDHEN, CDR2 SYDVKM. The germline V and J ends were trimmed by 4 bases and 8 bases, with 20 bases remaining between them. CDR3 length equals 15 residues. CDR3 sequence reads: CASSSHRVGAEGYTF. In DNA, the CDR3 is TGTGCCAGCAGTTCACACAGGGTAGGGGCGGAAGGCTACACCTTC.

This clonotype was seen only a few times. V usage is TRBV29-1 and J usage is TRBJ2-7; possibly TRBD1 for D (6 bases). CDR3 length: 15 amino acids. The V end was cut by 6 bases, the J end by 4 bases, with 22 bases between. CDR1 and CDR2 from the germline V gene are SQVTM and ANQGSEA. The CDR3 sequence: CSVRASQGRTYEQYF. The CDR3 bases are TGCAGCGTGAGGGCTTCACAGGGCCGCACTTACGAGCAGTACTTC.

On this clonotype: This may come from a read error, since a much larger clone is one base off. CDR3 amino acids: CSARASGFRREAQYF. The CDR3 nucleotides are TGCAGTGCTAGGGCTTCGGGGTTTCGGCGAGAGGCCCAGTACTTC. V gene TRBV20-1 combines with J gene TRBJ2-4; the D gene is possibly TRBD2 (5 bases). The CDR3 is 15 residues long. CDR1 is DFQATT, CDR2 SNEGSKA, per germline (reference sequence). V lost 3 bases to trimming and J lost 13 bases, with 25 bases between them.

This clonotype was counted ten times or more. The junction shows a germline mismatch at one end, possibly a read error. This chain links TRBV11-2 with TRBJ2-3; no definite D call. Per germline, CDR1 SGHAT and CDR2 FQNNGV. The CDR3 consists of 14 residues. The CDR3 DNA follows: TGTGCCGGCAGGCTCACCCCTAGCACAGATACGCAGTATTTT. It codes for CAGRLTPSTDTQYF.

Of note for this clonotype: Just one base apart from a much larger clone, this may be a read error. V is TRBV18 and J is TRBJ1-3, with D unclear. The CDR3 spans 15 residues. V was shortened by 7 bases and J by 0 bases, with 13 bases between the two germline ends. Germline V gene data show CDR1 as KGHSH and CDR2 as LQKENI. The CDR3 bases are TGTGCCAGCTTACCCAGCCGTCTCTCTGGAAACACCATATATTTT. Its protein product is CASLPSRLSGNTIYF.

This clonotype has a count of ten or more. This sequence joins TRBV20-1 and TRBJ2-3; TRBD1 matches 7 bases. Unmatched junction bases numbered 5, after V lost 5 bases and J lost 0 bases. The CDR3 extends over 14 amino acids. Germline V gene data show CDR1 as DFQATT and CDR2 as SNEGSKA (reference sequence). The chain's CDR3 is CSAGKGASTDTQYF. The CDR3 coding sequence is TGCAGTGCTGGGAAGGGGGCAAGCACAGATACGCAGTATTTT.

This clonotype was seen repeatedly, ten times or more. The CDR3 loop is CASDRIAGRPPYEQYF. Here the CDR3 DNA reads TGTGCCAGCGACAGGATAGCCGGGAGGCCGCCGTACGAGCAGTACTTC. The rearrangement uses TRBV6-1 and TRBJ2-7; D is perhaps TRBD2 (7 bases). Trimming shortened V by 8 bases and J by 4 bases, and 24 bases separated the two germline ends. Looked up from germline, CDR1 is MNHNS and CDR2 is SASEGT. CDR3 size: 16 residues.

This clonotype was observed a handful of times. The chain carries TRBV19 and TRBJ1-5; D call uncertain. Germline assignment: CDR1 LNHDA and CDR2 SQIVND (reference sequence). The CDR3 covers 14 residues. Trimming shortened V by 4 bases and J by 6 bases, and 13 bases separated the two germline ends. CDR3 region: CASSKTFIGQPQHF. In nucleotides, the CDR3 is TGTGCCAGTAGTAAGACGTTTATTGGTCAGCCCCAGCATTTT.

The sample holds many counts of this clonotype. This chain connects TRBV11-3 to TRBJ1-4; D is unresolved. Trimming took off 3 bases at V and 0 bases at J, with 11 bases between the two ends. This CDR3 is 16 amino acids long. CDR1 and CDR2 from the germline V gene are SGHNT and YENEEA. The CDR3 here is CASSFRRNPTNEKLFF. As DNA, the CDR3 is TGTGCCAGCAGCTTTCGAAGGAACCCAACTAATGAAAAACTGTTTTTT.

This clonotype occurred many times. The rearrangement links TRBV6-1 to TRBJ1-6; TRBD1 matches 12 bases. V trimming: 5 bases; J trimming: 5 bases; junction bases outside the gene matches: 13. Germline V gene lookup returns CDR1 MNHNS and CDR2 SASEGT. The CDR3 is made up of 19 amino acids. CDR3 nucleotide sequence: TGTGCCAGCAGTACCATGCCGGGACAGGGGGCCCCCAATAATTCACCCCTCCACTTT. This encodes CASSTMPGQGAPNNSPLHF.

The chain joins TRBV4-1 to TRBJ1-4; a weak D match, TRBD1 (5 bases). The length of the CDR3 is 15 residues. The germline gives CDR1 MGHRA, CDR2 YSYEKL. V lost 6 bases and J 8 bases, leaving 19 bases between the germline ends. The CDR3 spells CASRPGLAGGEKLFF. The CDR3 region has the DNA TGCGCCAGCAGACCTGGGCTGGCCGGGGGAGAAAAACTGTTTTTT.

This clonotype was observed at least ten times. This chain connects TRBV6-2 or TRBV6-3 to TRBJ2-3; 11 bases fit TRBD2. The CDR3 contains 15 residues. J lost 1 base, V lost 6 bases, and 3 bases had no gene match. The germline gives CDR1 MNHEY, CDR2 SVGEGT. The CDR3 reads CASRLAGGGTDTQYF. CDR3 sequence (DNA): TGTGCCAGCAGATTAGCGGGGGGGGGCACAGATACGCAGTATTTT.

This clonotype was found a few times. A junction boundary mismatches the germline segment, possibly from a read error. The chain recombines TRBV5-1 with TRBJ2-2; perhaps D is TRBD1 or TRBD2 (5 bases each). CDR3 length: 13 residues. Germline assignment: CDR1 SGHRS and CDR2 YFSETQ. CDR3 amino acids: CTSGLTGPGELFF. In DNA, the CDR3 is TGCACCAGCGGCCTTACAGGTCCCGGGGAGCTGTTTTTT.

This clonotype was seen repeatedly, ten times or more. The chain couples TRBV7-9 to TRBJ2-1; either TRBD1 or TRBD2 may fit D (5 bases each). Germline V CDR1 and CDR2: SEHNR, FQNEAQ (reference sequence). The CDR3 extends over 20 amino acids. The V and J ends lost 5 bases and 6 bases respectively, with 32 bases between them. CDR3 loop: CASSPRGPRTPPTRVNEQFF. The CDR3 nucleotides are TGTGCCAGCAGCCCCCGGGGACCGAGGACACCACCCACTAGGGTCAATGAGCAGTTCTTC. The full variable domain, rest sourced from reference TRBV7-9 and TRBJ2-1, is DTGVSQNPRHKITKRGQNVTFRCDPISEHNRLYWYRQTLGQGPEFLTYFQNEAQLEKSRLLSDRFSAERPKGSFSTLEIQRTEQGDSAMYLCASSPRGPRTPPTRVNEQFFGPGTRLTVL.

The sample holds many counts of this clonotype. The chain carries TRBV7-9 and TRBJ1-1; D not certain. Between the trimmed V and J ends, which lost 4 bases and 5 bases, there was a span of 17 bases. The length of the CDR3 is 15 residues. CDR1 and CDR2 from the germline V gene are SEHNR and FQNEAQ (reference sequence). CDR3 region: CASSSRHTEVTEAFF. The CDR3 DNA sequence: TGTGCCAGCAGCTCCCGCCACACGGAGGTAACTGAAGCTTTCTTT.

This clonotype was seen ten or more times. This sequence may be a read error, since a much larger clone differs from it by one base. The chain joins TRBV11-3 to TRBJ1-1; 8 bases are shared with TRBD1. The CDR3 consists of 14 residues. Germline V gene data show CDR1 as SGHNT and CDR2 as YENEEA. The CDR3 nucleotides read TGTGTCAGCAGCGCCAGGGGGCATCTCACTGAAGCTTTCTTT. It translates to CVSSARGHLTEAFF.

The chain is built from TRBV20-1 and TRBJ2-4; 14 nucleotides agree with TRBD2. CDR1 is DFQATT, CDR2 SNEGSKA, per germline (reference sequence). Trimming took 6 bases from V and 8 from J; bases not matched to a gene: 9. CDR3 length equals 15 residues. CDR3 nucleotides: TGCAGTGCGCCCCGACTAGCGGGAGGGGGGGACATTCAGTACTTC. Amino acids: CSAPRLAGGGDIQYF.

This clonotype was counted at least ten times. The gene calls are TRBV5-6 and TRBJ2-7; D tentatively fits TRBD1 or TRBD2 (6 bases each). Germline V gene data show CDR1 as SGHDT and CDR2 as YYEEEE. Trimming removed 7 bases at V and 0 bases at J, with 11 bases between. The CDR3 consists of 13 residues. The CDR3 region is CASCPGASYEQYF. CDR3 DNA sequence: TGTGCCAGCTGTCCGGGGGCCTCCTACGAGCAGTACTTC.